This T cell receptor beta chain came from a study of vaccination and CD4 T cells after COVID-19. In the study overall: Median draw time for post-COVID samples was over 100 days post-diagnosis (range 35 to 161). The cells in question were stimulated using overlapping spike peptides derived from SARS-CoV-2, HCoV-NL63, HCoV-OC43 and HCoV-229E.

As to treatment: approximately nine-day PBMC culture with coronavirus spike peptide pools or control peptides (ViraFEST assay). Sequencing of DNA taken from cultured CD4+ T cells relied on the Oncomine TCR Beta short-read assay. TCRdb reprocessed the PCR reads with MiXCR, giving one entry per CDR3 protein. The sample carries 10,000 to 15,000 distinct CDR3 sequences, 45% to 60% recorded once. Germline values: CDR1 MNHEY, CDR2 SMNVEV (reference sequence). Trimming removed 5 bases from V and 7 bases from J; junction bases left unmatched: 11. The CDR3 is 16 residues long. About this clonotype itself: Its antigen is still unknown.

This rearrangement joins TRBV27 to TRBJ2-1; 10 bases are shared with TRBD2. Sequencing was performed on CD4+ T cells from blood, cultured in vitro. The sequence was obtained from a human donor who had recovered from COVID-19. CDR3 in DNA: TGTGCCAGCAGTCAGCTAGCTAGCGGGAGAAGGAATGAGCAGTTCTTC. Its translation is CASSQLASGRRNEQFF.